Listed below are T cell receptor beta chains from one sample, sequenced in a study of CD8 T cells in ankylosing spondylitis. TCRdb recomputed calls from the 5' RACE reads with MiXCR, one row per CDR3 protein. Of approximately 260,000 distinct CDR3 sequences in the sample, about 20% were seen once. The sequenced sample was blood, either unsorted or a sorted T cell fraction (not recorded which). These TCRs come from a male donor with ankylosing spondylitis or in good health (not recorded which). Each CDR3 is given with its conserved first and last residue. The D gene is left open where the match is weak. The size field is filled for only some rows; it gives once, few, many or a size class.

v_gene: TRBV5-1
abundance: many
d_gene: .
CDR3aa: CASSLGDYNEQFF

v_gene: TRBV7-9
abundance: .
d_gene: .
CDR3aa: CASSPNSRDSVYGYTF

v_gene: TRBV14
abundance: few
d_gene: .
CDR3aa: CASGLTWYEQYF

v_gene: TRBV28
abundance: few
d_gene: .
CDR3aa: CASSFFGESYNSPLHF

v_gene: TRBV29-1
abundance: .
d_gene: .
CDR3aa: CSVVVVHNEQFF

v_gene: TRBV4-3
abundance: .
d_gene: .
CDR3aa: CASSLAWGEDQSF

v_gene: TRBV4-1
abundance: .
d_gene: .
CDR3aa: CASSQVVGDSSYEQYF

v_gene: TRBV7-2
abundance: once
d_gene: TRBD2
CDR3aa: CASSLASLAAANLHFDEQFF

v_gene: TRBV6-2/TRBV6-3
abundance: few
d_gene: .
CDR3aa: CASPSTVNEKLFF

v_gene: TRBV10-3
abundance: many
d_gene: .
CDR3aa: CAIQGATNEKLFF

v_gene: TRBV27
abundance: few
d_gene: TRBD2
CDR3aa: CASSDGLAGNNEQFF

v_gene: TRBV5-1
abundance: many
d_gene: .
CDR3aa: CASSGKDGPNSPLHF

v_gene: TRBV20-1
abundance: few
d_gene: .
CDR3aa: CSAPDTNYEQYF

v_gene: TRBV27
abundance: many
d_gene: .
CDR3aa: CASSSITDTQYF